Listed here are 19 T cell receptor beta chains from one sample, sequenced in a study of T-cell reconstitution after alpha-beta-depleted transplantation in children. Molecular barcoding with unique molecular identifiers was used for the TCRbeta library. In TCRdb, the PCR reads were re-called with MiXCR into one record per CDR3 protein. The sample yields more than 300,000 distinct CDR3 sequences, 15% to 20% seen once. Sequences were derived from PBMCs, mostly from graft donor cells, sampled 360 days after TCRalphabeta/CD19-depleted stem cell transplant. These receptors were taken from a male patient aged 2 to 9 who had a stem cell transplant for acute lymphoblastic leukemia, so the T cells may come from the graft donor.

The chain uses TRBV6-2 or TRBV6-3 and TRBJ2-1; TRBD2 aligns across 7 bases. The J segment lost 10 bases and the V segment lost 2 bases, leaving 11 bases of the junction unmatched. Germline CDR1 reads MNHEY; CDR2 reads SVGEGT. The CDR3 runs 15 residues. The CDR3 region is CASSYLNPRDYEQFF. In DNA form, the CDR3 reads TGTGCCAGCAGTTACCTCAACCCCCGGGACTACGAGCAGTTCTTC.

The gene calls are TRBV5-5 and TRBJ2-1, with 13 nucleotides matching TRBD2. CDR3 length: 17 amino acids. CDR1 is SGHKS and CDR2 is YYEKEE in the germline V gene (reference sequence). After removal of 0 bases from V and 3 bases from J, the junction contained 3 bases not matched to a gene. CDR3 loop: CASSLAGLAGLYNEQFF. CDR3 in DNA: TGTGCCAGCAGCTTGGCGGGACTAGCGGGGCTCTACAATGAGCAGTTCTTC.

The sample holds a few counts of this clonotype. This rearrangement joins TRBV18 to TRBJ1-1; D unclear. This CDR3 spans 14 amino acids. From germline, CDR1 is KGHSH and CDR2 LQKENI. The V gene lost 0 bases and the J gene lost 9 bases, with 14 bases spanning the gap. The CDR3 nucleotides read TGTGCCAGCTCACCACCGAACAGTGGCGGCCAAGCTTTCTTT. Its protein is CASSPPNSGGQAFF.

This clonotype was seen a handful of times. The rearrangement joins TRBV5-1 to TRBJ2-5; 14 nucleotides match TRBD2. This CDR3 is 17 amino acids long. The V and J ends lost 0 bases and 1 base, in that order; junction bases with no gene match: 2. The germline CDR1 and CDR2 sequences are SGHRS and YFSETQ. The CDR3 spells CASSLGLAGGIQETQYF. CDR3 DNA: TGCGCCAGCAGCTTGGGACTAGCGGGAGGGATCCAAGAGACCCAGTACTTC.

This clonotype has only a few counts. The rearrangement links TRBV7-2 to TRBJ2-1; 14 nucleotides line up with TRBD2. The CDR3 loop spans 15 amino acids. J lost 15 bases, V lost 0 bases, and 7 bases had no gene match. CDR1 is SGHTA and CDR2 is FQGNSA in the germline V gene. Here the CDR3 reads CASSLAGTSGSARFF. The DNA for the CDR3 is TGTGCCAGCAGCTTAGCCGGGACTAGCGGGAGTGCCCGGTTCTTC.

The chain recombines TRBV10-3 with TRBJ1-5; D is possibly TRBD1 (5 bases). From germline, CDR1 is ENHRY and CDR2 SYGVKD. V was cut by 5 bases and J by 1 base, with 9 bases left in between. The CDR3 loop spans 14 amino acids. The CDR3 protein is CAISLDSSNQPQHF. CDR3 DNA: TGTGCCATCAGTTTAGACAGCAGCAATCAGCCCCAGCATTTT.

The gene calls are TRBV5-1 and TRBJ2-7; D possibly uses TRBD1 or TRBD2 (5 bases each). The CDR3 is 17 residues long. Per germline, CDR1 SGHRS and CDR2 YFSETQ. V was pared by 3 bases and J by 5 bases, with 24 bases between. The chain's CDR3 is CASSSKAVMRGAHEQYF. DNA of the CDR3: TGCGCCAGCAGCTCTAAGGCGGTTATGCGAGGGGCCCACGAGCAGTACTTC.

This clonotype was seen more than once but under ten times. The chain has TRBV27 and TRBJ1-1; D remains unclear. CDR3 size: 12 residues. CDR1 is MNHEY and CDR2 is SMNVEV in the germline V gene (reference sequence). With 4 bases removed from V and 4 bases from J, the gap between germline ends came to 7 bases. CDR3 coding DNA: TGTGCCAGCAGTTCCACGGGCACTGAAGCTTTCTTT. Its translation is CASSSTGTEAFF.

V is TRBV7-3 and J is TRBJ2-3; 8 nucleotides match TRBD2. The germline V gene encodes CDR1 SGHTA and CDR2 FQGTGA. The CDR3 runs 15 residues. V was clipped by 3 bases and J by 4 bases; unmatched bases: 6. The CDR3 DNA is TGTGCCAGCAGCTTCCTGGGACTAGGAGCAGATACGCAGTATTTT. It codes for CASSFLGLGADTQYF.

There are a few counts of this clonotype. The genes are TRBV4-2 and TRBJ2-4; 7 nucleotides match TRBD1. CDR3 length: 20 residues. J lost 5 bases, V lost 2 bases, and 21 bases had no gene match. Germline assignment: CDR1 LGHNA and CDR2 YNFKEQ. The CDR3 protein is CASSQLRTGTGGYRENIQYF. CDR3 coding DNA: TGTGCCAGCAGCCAACTTCGGACAGGAACTGGTGGTTACCGAGAAAACATTCAGTACTTC.

This clonotype occurred a few times. V usage is TRBV4-1 and J usage is TRBJ2-5, with D uncertain. The CDR3 contains 13 residues. Trimming removed 0 bases at V and 3 bases at J, with 5 bases between. Germline CDR1 MGHRA, CDR2 YSYEKL. CDR3 coding DNA: TGCGCCAGCAGCCAAGAAAATGAAGAGACCCAGTACTTC. Protein sequence: CASSQENEETQYF.

This clonotype occurred once. A clone one base away is much larger, so this may be a read error. No conserved phenylalanine or tryptophan is present at the end of the CDR3, so a read error is the likely explanation. The chain carries TRBV5-1 and TRBJ2-1; D not certain. Per germline, CDR1 SGHRS and CDR2 YFSETQ. The V end was cut by 1 base, the J end by 6 bases, with 5 bases between. The CDR3 extends over 12 amino acids. CDR3 loop: CASSLKANEQFY. The CDR3 bases are TGCGCCAGCAGCTTGAAAGCCAATGAGCAGTTCTAC.

The chain couples TRBV4-3 to TRBJ2-7, with 11 bases matching TRBD2. V trimming: 0 bases; J trimming: 3 bases; junction bases outside the gene matches: 7. Per the germline V gene, CDR1 is LGHNA and CDR2 is YSLEER. CDR3 size: 17 residues. CDR3 in amino acids: CASSQDRAGLAVYEQYF. CDR3 coding DNA: TGCGCCAGCAGCCAAGACCGGGCGGGACTAGCGGTCTACGAGCAGTACTTC.

This clonotype came up once. The chain combines TRBV4-3 with TRBJ1-6; 8 nucleotides line up with TRBD1. The CDR3 runs 18 residues. The V and J ends lost 1 base and 9 bases, in that order; junction bases with no gene match: 14. Looked up from germline, CDR1 is LGHNA and CDR2 is YSLEER. In nucleotides, the CDR3 is TGCGCCAGCAGCCAAGTCTACACCGGGACAGGTTCTGGTTCACCCCTCCACTTT. It specifies CASSQVYTGTGSGSPLHF.

The chain carries TRBV2 and TRBJ2-2, with 9 bases identical to TRBD2. Germline CDR1 and CDR2: SNHLY and FYNNEI. Trimming took 7 bases from V and 9 from J; bases not matched to a gene: 9. The CDR3 sequence is 14 residues long. The CDR3: CASTKAGLAWELFF. The DNA of the CDR3 is TGTGCCAGCACCAAAGCGGGACTAGCCTGGGAGCTGTTTTTT.

The genes are TRBV28 and TRBJ1-1; D is perhaps TRBD1 (6 bases). The CDR3 runs 11 residues. Germline values: CDR1 MDHEN, CDR2 SYDVKM. V lost 6 bases and J lost 11, with 13 bases in between. CDR3 region: CASSSPQGAFF. The CDR3 nucleotides read TGTGCCAGCAGCTCTCCTCAGGGGGCTTTCTTT.

This clonotype was found many times. The rearrangement uses TRBV3-1 and TRBJ2-5; 9 bases match TRBD2. The V and J ends lost 4 bases and 7 bases, in that order; junction bases with no gene match: 4. The CDR3 extends over 13 amino acids. CDR1 is LGHDT, CDR2 YNNKEL, per germline (reference sequence). CDR3 bases: TGTGCCAGCAGCCTTAGCGGGGGATGGACCCAGTACTTC. Protein product: CASSLSGGWTQYF.

This clonotype was picked up a small number of times. The chain recombines TRBV6-1 with TRBJ2-4, with D possibly TRBD1 on 6 matching bases. The length of the CDR3 is 14 residues. The germline CDR1 and CDR2 sequences are MNHNS and SASEGT. Trimming cost V 8 bases and J 6 bases, with 17 bases left between them. In DNA, the CDR3 is TGTGCCAGCGGAGCCGCTTCAGGGGCAAACATTCAGTACTTC. It encodes CASGAASGANIQYF.

In its sample, this clonotype was seen a few times. The rearrangement joins TRBV15 to TRBJ1-5, with D possibly being TRBD1 (6 bases). Trimming cost V 1 base and J 6 bases, with 10 bases left between them. The germline CDR1 and CDR2 sequences are LNHNV and YYDKDF (reference sequence). The CDR3 is 14 amino acids. Written as DNA, the CDR3 is TGTGCCACCAGCAGAGTGACAGGTCTTCAGCCCCAGCATTTT. It yields the protein CATSRVTGLQPQHF.